The 28 T cell receptor beta chains in this list originate from one sample, sequenced in a study of T cell responses to AZD1222 COVID-19 vaccine. Data came from immunoSEQ multiplex PCR; TCRdb stores just in-frame clones and leaves some out. The table has approximately 100,000 clones, approximately 92% seen once. This specimen consisted of peripheral blood, obtained on day 0 of AZD1222 vaccination. These receptors originate from an adult in good health.

With regard to this clone: Relative to the germline gene, one junction end is altered; a read error may explain this. This chain joins TRBV6-5 and TRBJ2-7; D gene uncertain. Per germline, CDR1 MNHEY and CDR2 SVGAGI. This CDR3 contains 10 residues. CDR3 sequence: CASSYYEQYF. Written as DNA, the CDR3 is TGTGCCAGCAGCTACTACGAGCAGTACTTC.

This clone has a handful of counts. The J gene is TRBJ2-7, the V gene TRBV24-1; 9 positions match TRBD1. The trim removed 3 bases at V and 10 bases at J, leaving 9 bases unmatched. The CDR3 covers 14 residues. From germline, CDR1 is KGHDR and CDR2 SFDVKD. CDR3 sequence (DNA): TGTGCCACCAGTGATACGGGACAGGGTAACATCCAGTACTTC. This sequence encodes CATSDTGQGNIQYF.

This sequence joins TRBV21-1 and TRBJ1-4; the table assigns TRBD1, which was not confirmed against the DNA. TRBV21-1 is described as a pseudogene. There are 13 residues in the CDR3. DNA of the CDR3: TGTGCCAGCACCCCCGACAGTAATGAAAAACTGTTTTTT. It specifies CASTPDSNEKLFF.

The V and J genes are TRBV3-1 (or the pseudogene TRBV3-2) and TRBJ1-1, with D unclear. The CDR3 totals 15 residues. V was clipped by 4 bases and J by 5 bases, with 17 bases between them. Germline V gene data show CDR1 as LGHDT and CDR2 as YNNKEL (reference sequence). CDR3 region: CASSPYTGGVTEAFF. The CDR3 DNA follows: TGTGCCAGCAGCCCATACACGGGAGGTGTGACTGAAGCTTTCTTT.

This clone was recorded once. This chain joins TRBV7-2 and TRBJ1-2; no reliable D call. V was cut by 5 bases and J by 7 bases, with 17 bases left in between. The CDR3 contains 14 residues. CDR1 SGHTA and CDR2 FQGNSA come from the germline V gene. The CDR3 region has the DNA TGTGCCAGCAGCACTGGCAGGCTGGTTGGTGGCTACACCTTC. Translation gives CASSTGRLVGGYTF.

This rearrangement joins TRBV27 to TRBJ2-3; 10 bases agree with TRBD1. With V trimmed by 5 bases and J by 4 bases, 9 bases remained unmatched. Germline values: CDR1 MNHEY, CDR2 SMNVEV (reference sequence). The CDR3 consists of 16 residues. The CDR3 DNA sequence: TGTGCCAGCAGTACCATACCGGGACAGGGGTCAGATACGCAGTATTTT. Protein: CASSTIPGQGSDTQYF.

V is TRBV28 and J is TRBJ1-2, with D perhaps TRBD1 (5 bases). The ends were cut back, 3 bases at V and 7 bases at J, with 15 bases in the middle. The CDR3 covers 14 residues. Germline V gene sequence: CDR1 MDHEN, CDR2 SYDVKM. The CDR3 region has the DNA TGTGCCAGCAGTTTGGGGAGGGGCCTAGGTGGCTACACCTTC. It specifies CASSLGRGLGGYTF.

This clone has just one count. This sequence joins TRBV3-1 (or the pseudogene TRBV3-2) and TRBJ1-3; D unclear. This CDR3 contains 15 residues. The V gene lost 4 bases and the J gene lost 0 bases, with 10 bases spanning the gap. From germline, CDR1 is LGHDT and CDR2 YNNKEL (reference sequence). Here the CDR3 DNA reads TGTGCCAGCAGCCCGGACGGTTTCTCTGGAAACACCATATATTTT. This sequence encodes CASSPDGFSGNTIYF.

The gene calls are TRBV7-2 and TRBJ1-3; maybe TRBD1 (6 bases). This CDR3 spans 14 amino acids. Per germline, CDR1 SGHTA and CDR2 FQGNSA. V was clipped by 2 bases and J by 4 bases, with 9 bases between them. The CDR3 here is CASSLTGSGNTIYF. In DNA, the CDR3 is TGTGCCAGCAGCTTAACAGGGTCCGGAAACACCATATATTTT.

This sequence joins TRBV28 and TRBJ1-1; 8 bases are shared with TRBD1. The CDR3 sequence is 14 residues long. Losses at the gene ends were 6 bases for V and 7 bases for J; bases not matched to a gene: 10. Germline-derived CDR1 and CDR2 are MDHEN and SYDVKM. The CDR3 spells CASSSEQGVSEAFF. CDR3 nucleotide sequence: TGTGCCAGCAGCTCCGAACAGGGGGTTAGTGAAGCTTTCTTT.

The chain has TRBV18 and TRBJ1-1; D may be TRBD1 (6 bases). The germline CDR1 and CDR2 sequences are KGHSH and LQKENI. The CDR3 totals 17 residues. Trimming shortened V by 3 bases and J by 1 base, and 18 bases separated the two germline ends. The CDR3 nucleotides read TGTGCCAGCTCACCGGCCATGGGGGGGCAGGGGAACACTGAAGCTTTCTTT. Amino acid sequence: CASSPAMGGQGNTEAFF.

This rearrangement joins TRBV6-5 to TRBJ1-5; D uncertain. V was trimmed by 7 bases and J by 5 bases, leaving 15 bases between them. The CDR3 is made up of 14 amino acids. Germline CDR1 and CDR2: MNHEY and SVGAGI. The CDR3 bases are TGTGCCAGCAACCAACGGGTAGGGCATCAGCCCCAGCATTTT. This gives the protein CASNQRVGHQPQHF.

Comment on this clone: One end of the junction does not line up with germline, which may come from a read error. V gene TRBV5-1 combines with J gene TRBJ2-1; D possibly corresponds to TRBD2 (5 bases). Germline V gene sequence: CDR1 SGHRS, CDR2 YFSETQ. The CDR3 loop spans 14 amino acids. The CDR3: CGSSSPEDYNEQFF. The DNA of the CDR3 is TGCGGCAGCAGCTCTCCGGAGGACTACAATGAGCAGTTCTTC.

The chain carries TRBV12-3 or TRBV12-4 and TRBJ1-5; D is unclear. The CDR3 is 13 residues long. Trimming cost V 5 bases and J 5 bases, with 10 bases left between them. This CDR3 is CASSITPDQPQHF. The DNA for the CDR3 is TGTGCCAGCAGTATTACACCAGATCAGCCCCAGCATTTT.

This clone was recorded once. The chain joins TRBV5-6 to TRBJ2-3; a possible D gene is TRBD2 (7 bases). CDR3 length: 15 residues. CDR1 is SGHDT and CDR2 is YYEEEE in the germline V gene. Trimming removed 2 bases from V and 2 bases from J, with 12 bases in between. For the CDR3, the DNA is TGTGCCAGCAGCTTCGGGGGGCCCTCCACAGATACGCAGTATTTT. Residues: CASSFGGPSTDTQYF.

The rearrangement uses TRBV28 and TRBJ2-7, with a tentative D call TRBD2 (5 bases). The germline CDR1 and CDR2 sequences are MDHEN and SYDVKM. The CDR3 loop spans 13 amino acids. V lost 6 bases and J lost 2, with 11 bases in between. The CDR3 coding sequence is TGTGCCAGCAGCCGCGGGTGGACCTACGAGCAGTACTTC. Translation gives CASSRGWTYEQYF.

Here the CDR3 DNA reads TGTGCCAGCAGTGATCTTGGGGTGCAGCCCCAGCATTTT. Amino acids: CASSDLGVQPQHF. The genes are TRBV6-1 and TRBJ1-5; D is undetermined. The CDR3 runs 13 residues. Germline V gene lookup returns CDR1 MNHNS and CDR2 SASEGT. Between the trimmed V and J ends, which lost 3 bases and 7 bases, there was a span of 10 bases.

The rearrangement uses TRBV7-2 and TRBJ1-6; 9 bases are a match to TRBD1. Germline assignment: CDR1 SGHTA and CDR2 FQGNSA. This CDR3 comprises 18 residues. Trimming cost V 5 bases and J 2 bases; bases outside gene matches: 10. Written as DNA, the CDR3 is TGTGCCAGCAGCATTCAGGGACAGGGCGTAACCTATAATTCACCCCTCCACTTT. Encoded protein: CASSIQGQGVTYNSPLHF.

The rearrangement joins TRBV7-3 to TRBJ2-1; D is undetermined. V gave up 5 bases and J gave up 9 bases, with 8 bases separating them. The V gene's germline CDR1 is SGHTA and CDR2 FQGTGA. The CDR3 has 11 residues. DNA for the CDR3: TGTGCCAGCAGCCCTGGTGGTGAGCAGTTCTTC. Its protein product is CASSPGGEQFF.

This chain links TRBV6-2 or TRBV6-3 with TRBJ1-4, with D perhaps matching TRBD1 (5 bases). Trimming left V 5 bases short and J 5 bases short, with 12 bases between. Per the germline V gene, CDR1 is MNHEY and CDR2 is SVGEGT. The CDR3 consists of 14 residues. The CDR3 DNA follows: TGTGCCAGCAGTCCCGGGACGGAAAATGAAAAACTGTTTTTT. Protein product: CASSPGTENEKLFF.

The chain combines TRBV5-1 with TRBJ1-5; 10 nucleotides agree with TRBD1. The germline V gene has CDR1 SGHRS and CDR2 YFSETQ. J was trimmed by 5 bases and V by 0 bases; bases with no gene match: 5. This CDR3 comprises 16 residues. The CDR3 bases are TGCGCCAGCAGCTTGGAACCGGGACAGGGGTATCAGCCCCAGCATTTT. Translation: CASSLEPGQGYQPQHF.

This clone has just one count. The chain employs TRBV29-1 and TRBJ1-1; D is ambiguous. Germline V CDR1 and CDR2: SQVTM, ANQGSEA. CDR3 length: 12 amino acids. V was trimmed by 7 bases and J by 5 bases, leaving 14 bases between them. The CDR3 loop is CSGGEGGTEAFF. DNA of the CDR3: TGCAGCGGTGGGGAGGGAGGAACTGAAGCTTTCTTT.

The rearrangement joins TRBV27 to TRBJ2-3; D is unclear. Germline V lookup: CDR1 MNHEY, CDR2 SMNVEV (reference sequence). This CDR3 is 14 amino acids long. Trimming took off 6 bases at V and 0 bases at J, with 10 bases between the two ends. Here the CDR3 reads CASRRLASTDTQYF. The CDR3 bases are TGTGCCAGCAGAAGACTCGCTAGCACAGATACGCAGTATTTT.

The CDR3 loop is CASSDGPYVQGSHGYTF. In nucleotides, the CDR3 is TGCGCCAGCAGTGATGGCCCCTACGTACAGGGAAGTCATGGCTACACCTTC. The chain joins TRBV10-1 to TRBJ1-2; maybe TRBD1 (6 bases). This CDR3 has 17 amino acids. Deletions cut 3 bases from V and 6 bases from J, with 23 bases between. Germline lookup yields CDR1 WNHNN and CDR2 SYGVQD (reference sequence).

There are a few counts of this clone. The chain has TRBV4-1 and TRBJ1-2, with TRBD1 as a possible D gene (5 bases). This CDR3 has 14 residues. With 0 bases removed from V and 7 bases from J, the gap between germline ends came to 12 bases. Germline loops: CDR1 MGHRA, CDR2 YSYEKL. The CDR3 DNA reads as TGCGCCAGCAGCCAAGACCACAGGACCTCTGGCTACACCTTC. It specifies CASSQDHRTSGYTF.

J is TRBJ2-3 and V is TRBV6-5, with D perhaps matching TRBD1 (5 bases). Deletions cut 5 bases from V and 3 bases from J, with 9 bases between. The CDR3 has 13 residues. Germline V gene lookup returns CDR1 MNHEY and CDR2 SVGAGI. CDR3 nucleotide sequence: TGTGCCAGCAGTACCCACAGGACAGATACGCAGTATTTT. It translates to CASSTHRTDTQYF.

The chain couples TRBV19 to TRBJ2-1; D could derive from TRBD1 or TRBD2 (5 bases each). V was shortened by 6 bases and J by 2 bases, with 11 bases between the two germline ends. The CDR3 consists of 14 residues. Per germline, CDR1 LNHDA and CDR2 SQIVND (reference sequence). For the CDR3, the DNA is TGTGCCAGTAGACGGCAGGGAGCCTACAATGAGCAGTTCTTC. It translates to CASRRQGAYNEQFF.

The chain recombines TRBV30 with TRBJ2-5, with D possibly matching TRBD1 (6 bases). The CDR3 has 13 amino acids. Germline V gene lookup returns CDR1 GTSNPN and CDR2 SVGIG (reference sequence). V lost 3 bases, J lost 2 bases, and 10 bases lay in between. CDR3 bases: TGTGCCTGGAGGGGGGACATACAAGAGACCCAGTACTTC. It specifies CAWRGDIQETQYF.